Sequencing of this T cell receptor (beta chain) was carried out in a study of T cells in Graves' hyperthyroidism and ophthalmopathy. Overall study results and limits: Stable hyperthyroidism was told apart from ophthalmopathy by a model built on 13 V-J features. Ophthalmopathy got predicted by the model a median about six months before its onset.

Amplified TCR beta CDR3 regions came from RNA transcripts. The primer set for the first-round RT-PCR of the TCR CDR3 was HTBI. MiXCR was run by TCRdb on the multiplex PCR reads, yielding one entry per CDR3 protein. The sample consists of hundreds of thousands of distinct CDR3 sequences, 16% of them appearing once. CDR3 length: 19 residues. V was clipped by 4 bases and J by 2 bases, with 26 bases between them. The germline gives CDR1 SGHDN, CDR2 FVKESK. As concerns this clonotype: The antigen is unknown.

Clinicians diagnosed patients from clinical symptoms, serum thyroxine and TRAb, thyroid ultrasound and orbital computed tomography. This receptor was obtained from a woman between 40 and 55 years old with Graves' ophthalmopathy. Source material: blood. The chain has TRBV14 and TRBJ2-5; D not certain. Here the CDR3 DNA reads TGTGCCAGCAGCCCTAACGTGGGTGGCGAGGACCGAGATCAAGAGACCCAGTACTTC. Encoded protein: CASSPNVGGEDRDQETQYF.